The source of this TCR beta chain is a study of cytomegalovirus exposure and HLA in healthy donors. Primers for the PCR totalled 60 Vbeta and 13 Jbeta. Using immunoSEQ multiplex PCR, the repertoire was profiled, and TCRdb retains in-frame clones only, with some absent. This table holds 60,000 to 65,000 clones. J was trimmed by 6 bases and V by 3 bases; bases with no gene match: 6. The CDR3 covers 14 residues. CDR1 and CDR2 (germline): ENHRY, SYGVKD. The sequenced material came from PBMCs. V gene TRBV10-3 combines with J gene TRBJ1-1; 8 nucleotides align to TRBD1. This TCR derives from a woman younger than 30 in good health and CMV-seronegative. CDR3: CAISEGQGAAEAFF. The CDR3 DNA follows: TGTGCCATCAGTGAAGGGCAGGGGGCCGCTGAAGCTTTCTTT.